Described below is a single T cell receptor (beta chain) sequence and its context. This clonotype was observed a few times. Its specific antigen is unknown. No base-level quality is on record; no much larger clone is a single base apart. This sample is part of a study of T-cell memory formation after mild COVID-19 (dated by TCRdb to the early 2020s). Regarding the research as a whole: Most TCR sequence clusters were specific to one of the two donors. The cohort was made up of two young adult volunteers, one female and one male, who were previously healthy. Longitudinal TCRalpha and TCRbeta repertoire sequencing tracked T-cell clones expanding and contracting after mild COVID-19 in a couple of donors.

What the study reported, not specific to this receptor: Some responding clones were detected in pre-infection memory, which suggested that pre-existing cross-reactive memory T cells had joined the SARS-CoV-2 response. Whether the second-wave clones peaking on day 37 were SARS-CoV-2 specific was not confirmed. Only two mild cases were covered in the study, and larger cohorts including severe cases with pre-infection samples were considered necessary. Clones that contracted from day 15 to 85 showed balanced CD4/CD8 phenotypes, whereas a second wave of clones that expanded from day 15 to 37 leaned towards CD4+. Contracting CD4+ clones turned up mainly in the CM and EM memory subsets, whereas EMRA was where CD8+ clones were enriched.

Taken from the germline V gene, the CDR1 and CDR2 loops are SGHDT and YYEEEE. The CDR3 runs 14 residues from the cysteine to the phenylalanine. Just the 42-base CDR3 DNA is kept, in frame starting at base 1. After removal of 5 bases from V and 1 base from J, the junction retains 4 bases not matched to a gene. Sequencing instrument: Illumina NovaSeq 6000. cDNA libraries for TCRalpha and TCRbeta were prepared by 5'RACE using constant-segment primers, with sample barcodes and unique molecular identifiers added. Trizol reagent was used to extract RNA from every sample. The libraries were amplified in two PCR steps, and the second step added a second sample barcode and Illumina TruSeq adapters. Sequencing of the libraries was done on an Illumina NovaSeq, producing 2 x 150 bp paired-end reads. The published analysis was carried out like this. Demultiplexing of reads and collapsing into UMI-guided consensus sequences were performed with migec v1.2.7. Using mixcr v2.1.11, the UMI consensuses were aligned to TRA and TRB V and J templates and assembled into clonotypes. A clonotype was counted as expanded or contracted only if both edgeR and NoisET called the change significant, with noise models trained on biological replicates. For edgeR calls, the cutoffs were a false discovery rate-adjusted p below 0.01 and a log2 fold-change threshold of 1. As an exploratory analysis of dynamics, PCA with hierarchical clustering was applied to max-normalized trajectories of the 1000 most abundant clonotypes. Separately sequenced CD4+ and CD8+ repertoires were used to assign the CD4 or CD8 phenotype of responding clones. TCRdb reworked the public reads: Q25 trimming with fastp, MiXCR clone assembly, productive beta chains retained. Rows are unified per CDR3 protein, each entry keeping the most common DNA and genes. The V and J calls were determined by TCRdb, not by the authors. Present in this sample are some 600,000 distinct CDR3 sequences, 17% of which were seen just once. Less than 10% of the sample goes to the ten largest clones.

Ficoll-Paque density gradient centrifugation was used to isolate PBMCs. Sequences were obtained from PBMCs or a T cell subset sorted from them (not recorded which). The rearranged chain carries TRBV5-6 and TRBJ1-1; 8 junctional bases match TRBD1. The TCR originated in an adult woman who had mild COVID-19 (a few samples of this study predate the infection). The sample titles of this study are shuffled in the database, so cell type and time point are left out; the donor was told from shared clones. The DNA sequence is as follows: TGTGCCAGCAGTCCCAGGGGGCGGAACACTGAAGCTTTCTTT. The translation is CASSPRGRNTEAFF.